This record looks at one TCR beta chain sequence and its context. No antigen is known for it. No much larger clonotype is one base removed from it; base qualities were not supplied. The data were taken from a study of identical twins' blood T cells (dated by TCRdb to about 2013). Broadly, across the study: About 50 million Illumina reads were obtained across roughly twelve libraries, of which six were alpha-chain libraries and six were beta-chain libraries. The study compared TCR alpha and beta chain repertoires of three pairs of monozygous twins using next-generation sequencing to assess genetic influence on repertoire formation.

What the study reported, not specific to this receptor: V gene usage was reported to be markedly more similar within twin pairs than between unrelated donors, even among non-selected out-of-frame TCRbeta clonotypes. The count of CDR3 clonotypes shared by two donors depended mainly on the product of the two donors' cloneset sizes, and twins did not clearly depart from this trend. Among the most abundant TCRbeta clonotypes, every donor shared more CDR3 sequences with her own twin than with unrelated donors. Independent studies were stated to be required to validate the proposed role of the TCRalpha J segment in MHC recognition during thymic selection. Because the twins were reared together, environmental influences could not be ruled out as the explanation for twin similarity.

Six healthy women forming three monozygous twin pairs were used as donors. All three twin pairs had been raised together and were thought likely to have encountered the same vaccines and infectious agents. TCR cDNA libraries were prepared from RNA that had been isolated from peripheral blood mononuclear cells. Libraries were built with 5' RACE. The reads were generated on an Illumina Genome Analyzer IIx. The RNA-based TCR cDNA libraries were made using a previously described protocol that was modified in several ways. To prevent cross-contamination, barcodes specific to each sample were added to both ends of every TCR cDNA library during cDNA synthesis and amplification. Regarding the original processing steps: Each individual had between about 85,000 and nearly 550,000 identified clonotypes, and each library contained 2.2 to 3.6 million CDR3-containing reads. Reads with improper barcode index combinations were discarded, after which clonesets were built for each library with the MiTCR software. MiTCR filtered or rescued low-quality reads and corrected PCR and sequencing errors when assembling CDR3 clonotypes. Artificial out-of-frame clonotypes were mapped to in-frame sequences, with one indel allowed in the CDR3, and then removed. Similarity in V and J gene usage between donors was calculated as the Jensen-Shannon divergence divided by the mean entropy. TCRdb ran its own pipeline on the public reads, namely fastp trimming at Q25 and MiXCR clone calling, and kept in-frame beta chains. Identical CDR3 proteins give one entry, which carries the most common genes and DNA. TCRdb's processing, not the authors' own work, is the source of the V and J calls. Recorded for this sample are hundreds of thousands of distinct CDR3 sequences; more than 25% of them occurred a single time. The ten largest clonotypes hold 6.1% of the sample.

V drops 1 base and J drops 7 bases, leaving 10 bases in between. CDR1 and CDR2 (SEHNR, FQNEAQ) derive from the germline V gene (reference sequence). Including the terminal cysteine and phenylalanine, the CDR3 comprises 14 residues. The retained sequence is limited to the CDR3, 42 bases, with the frame set at the first base. This clonotype originated in a woman between 18 and 55 years old in good health. Sequencing was carried out using PBMCs. The rearranged segments are TRBV7-9 and TRBJ1-4; confidence is insufficient to name the D gene. The CDR3 reads as follows: CASSLDVRGEKLFF. The DNA sequence is as follows: TGTGCCAGCAGCTTAGATGTCCGCGGTGAAAAACTGTTTTTT.